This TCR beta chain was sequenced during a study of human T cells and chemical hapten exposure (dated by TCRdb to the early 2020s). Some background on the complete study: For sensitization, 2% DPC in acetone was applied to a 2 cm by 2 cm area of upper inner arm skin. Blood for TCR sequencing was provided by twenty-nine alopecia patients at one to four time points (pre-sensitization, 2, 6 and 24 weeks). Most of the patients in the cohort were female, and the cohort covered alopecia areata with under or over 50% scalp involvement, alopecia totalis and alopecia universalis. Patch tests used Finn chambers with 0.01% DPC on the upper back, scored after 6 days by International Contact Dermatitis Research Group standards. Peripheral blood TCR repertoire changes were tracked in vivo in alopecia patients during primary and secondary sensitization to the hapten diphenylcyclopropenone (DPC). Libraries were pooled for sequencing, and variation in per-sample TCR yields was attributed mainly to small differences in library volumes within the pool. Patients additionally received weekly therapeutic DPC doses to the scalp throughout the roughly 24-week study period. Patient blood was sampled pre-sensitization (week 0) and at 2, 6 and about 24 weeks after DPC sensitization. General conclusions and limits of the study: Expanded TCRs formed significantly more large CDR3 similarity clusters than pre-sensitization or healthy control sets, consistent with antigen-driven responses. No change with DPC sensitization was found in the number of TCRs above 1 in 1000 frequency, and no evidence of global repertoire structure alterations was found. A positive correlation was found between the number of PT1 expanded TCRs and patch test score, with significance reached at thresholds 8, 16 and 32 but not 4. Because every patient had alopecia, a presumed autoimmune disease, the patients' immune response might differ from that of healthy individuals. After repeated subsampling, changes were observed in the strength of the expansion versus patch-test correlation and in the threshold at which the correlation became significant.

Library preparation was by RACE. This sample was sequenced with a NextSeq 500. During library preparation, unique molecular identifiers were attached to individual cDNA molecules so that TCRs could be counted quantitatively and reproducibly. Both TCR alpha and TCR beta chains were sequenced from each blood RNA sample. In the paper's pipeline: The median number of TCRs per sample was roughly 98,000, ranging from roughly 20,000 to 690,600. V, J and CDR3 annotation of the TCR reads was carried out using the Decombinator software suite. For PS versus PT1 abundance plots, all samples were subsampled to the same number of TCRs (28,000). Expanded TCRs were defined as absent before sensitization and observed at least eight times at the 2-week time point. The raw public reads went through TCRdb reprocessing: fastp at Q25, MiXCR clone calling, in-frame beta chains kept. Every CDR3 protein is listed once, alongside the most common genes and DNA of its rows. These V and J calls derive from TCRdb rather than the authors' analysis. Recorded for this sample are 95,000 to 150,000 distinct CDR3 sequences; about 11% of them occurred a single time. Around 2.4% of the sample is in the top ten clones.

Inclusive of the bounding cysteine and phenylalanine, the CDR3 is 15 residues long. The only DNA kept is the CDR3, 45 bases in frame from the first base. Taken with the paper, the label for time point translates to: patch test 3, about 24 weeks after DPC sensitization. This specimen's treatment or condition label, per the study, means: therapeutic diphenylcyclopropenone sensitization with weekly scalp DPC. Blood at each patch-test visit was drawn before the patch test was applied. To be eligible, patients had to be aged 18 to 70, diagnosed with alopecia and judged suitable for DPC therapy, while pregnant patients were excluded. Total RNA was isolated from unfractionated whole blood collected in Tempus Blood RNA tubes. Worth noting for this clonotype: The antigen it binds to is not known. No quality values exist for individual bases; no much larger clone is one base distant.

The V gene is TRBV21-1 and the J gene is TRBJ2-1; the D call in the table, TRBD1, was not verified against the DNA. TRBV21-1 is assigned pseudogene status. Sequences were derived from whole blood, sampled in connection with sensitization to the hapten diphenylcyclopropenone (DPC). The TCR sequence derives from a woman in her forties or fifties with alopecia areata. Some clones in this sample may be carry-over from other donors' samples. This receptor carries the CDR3 CASSKDQGRLWEQFF. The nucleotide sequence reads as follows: TGTGCCAGCAGCAAGGACCAGGGGAGATTATGGGAGCAGTTCTTC.